The entry below gives a single T cell receptor beta chain sequence along with its context. Its antigen is currently unknown. This sample stems from a study of PD-L1 blockade in urothelial cancer. Across the whole study: At 3 weeks after treatment start (second dose) and again at 6 weeks, blood was analyzed.

Study-wide findings and caveats: Prediction of better survival came from below-median pretreatment blood TCR clonality.

Each patient contributed between 1 and 8 total time points of blood mononuclear cells, pretreatment and during treatment. The CDR3 contains 19 residues. Germline V gives CDR1 LNHDA, CDR2 SQIVND (reference sequence). J was trimmed by 0 bases and V by 10 bases; bases with no gene match: 21. Some clones are missing from TCRdb's copy, which holds only in-frame ones; the method was immunoSEQ multiplex PCR. The table lists some 100,000 clones, roughly nine tenths of them singletons. The chain combines TRBV19 with TRBJ1-5, with 7 positions matching TRBD1. Sequenced here: PBMCs, sampled around atezolizumab (anti-PD-L1) treatment. This TCR derives from a woman of 80 years or more with urothelial cancer. The CDR3 region has the DNA TGTGCCACCACGGCTGTTTTGGGACAGTTGGTTCTTAGCAATCAGCCCCAGCATTTT. Amino acid sequence: CATTAVLGQLVLSNQPQHF.